A single sample is the source of the 13 T cell receptor beta chains below, sequenced in a study of T cell responses to AZD1222 COVID-19 vaccine. Libraries were prepared by immunoSEQ multiplex PCR; TCRdb keeps only in-frame clonotypes and omits some of them. The table lists over 110,000 clones, around 94% of them singletons. The material was peripheral blood, obtained after recovery from COVID-19. These receptors all stem from an adult who had recovered from COVID-19.

V usage is TRBV28 and J usage is TRBJ1-1; possibly TRBD1 for D (6 bases). The V gene's germline CDR1 is MDHEN and CDR2 SYDVKM. The V end was cut by 6 bases, the J end by 5 bases, with 19 bases between. The length of the CDR3 is 15 residues. The CDR3 DNA reads as TGTGCCAGCAGAGGGGGGACCGACAGGAAGACTGAAGCTTTCTTT. It encodes CASRGGTDRKTEAFF.

The gene calls are TRBV7-8 and TRBJ1-5; D may be TRBD1 (6 bases). V was pared by 1 base and J by 8 bases, with 15 bases between. The CDR3 runs to 15 residues. Per the germline V gene, CDR1 is SGHVS and CDR2 is FQNEAQ. This CDR3 reads CASSLEAGEVKPQHF. The DNA for the CDR3 is TGTGCCAGCAGCTTAGAAGCAGGGGAGGTCAAGCCCCAGCATTTT.

The rearrangement uses TRBV9 and TRBJ2-2; TRBD1 is a possible D gene (6 bases). This CDR3 is built from 15 residues. CDR1 and CDR2 from the germline V gene are SGDLS and YYNGEE. V shed 1 base and J shed 5 bases, with 12 bases lying between them. CDR3 loop: CASSVTVTGTGELFF. CDR3 in DNA: TGTGCCAGCAGCGTAACCGTGACAGGAACCGGGGAGCTGTTTTTT.

The V call is TRBV6-5, the J call TRBJ2-5; D not certain. The CDR3 contains 14 residues. CDR1 MNHEY and CDR2 SVGAGI come from the germline V gene. The V and J ends lost 1 base and 5 bases respectively, with 11 bases between them. CDR3 residues: CASSYYGQLETQYF. As DNA, the CDR3 is TGTGCCAGCAGTTACTACGGCCAGTTGGAGACCCAGTACTTC.

The gene calls are TRBV5-1 and TRBJ2-7; D unclear. V lost 2 bases and J 1 base, leaving 7 bases between the germline ends. From germline, CDR1 is SGHRS and CDR2 YFSETQ. The CDR3 sequence is 13 residues long. CDR3 protein: CASSFSSSYEQYF. CDR3 in DNA: TGCGCCAGCAGCTTTAGCAGTTCCTACGAGCAGTACTTC.

This sequence joins TRBV5-1 and TRBJ2-1; 10 nucleotides match TRBD2. With 0 bases clipped from V and 14 bases from J, the junction kept 8 bases outside the gene matches. Germline V gene data show CDR1 as SGHRS and CDR2 as YFSETQ. This CDR3 region has 14 residues. Here the CDR3 reads CASSLVTSGVGKFF. CDR3 bases: TGCGCCAGCAGCTTGGTTACTAGCGGGGTGGGGAAGTTCTTC.

The chain recombines TRBV19 with TRBJ2-5; tentatively, D is TRBD2 (6 bases). The CDR3 is 14 residues long. Germline V gene sequence: CDR1 LNHDA, CDR2 SQIVND (reference sequence). V lost 1 base and J 5 bases, leaving 11 bases between the germline ends. The CDR3 DNA follows: TGTGCCAGTAGTATAGCGGGAGTGGTGGAGACCCAGTACTTC. Protein product: CASSIAGVVETQYF.

The chain recombines TRBV23-1 with TRBJ2-2; 7 bases are a match to TRBD1. TRBV23-1 is flagged as an ORF with uncertain function. The CDR3 length is 18 residues. Unmatched junction bases numbered 14, after V lost 0 bases and J lost 7 bases. CDR3 residues: CASSQSVKDRNYHGELFF. CDR3 nucleotides: TGCGCCAGCAGTCAATCAGTTAAGGACAGGAATTACCACGGGGAGCTGTTTTTT.

The rearrangement uses TRBV10-2 and TRBJ2-3; 11 bases are a match to TRBD2. CDR1 and CDR2 from the germline V gene are WSHSY and SAAADI. With V trimmed by 5 bases and J by 2 bases, 6 bases remained unmatched. The CDR3 runs to 16 residues. The CDR3 sequence: CASSPRLAGSTDTQYF. Written as DNA, the CDR3 is TGCGCCAGCAGTCCTCGACTAGCGGGATCCACAGATACGCAGTATTTT.

The V and J genes are TRBV4-1 and TRBJ2-5, with a weak D call TRBD2 (6 bases). Between the trimmed V and J ends, which lost 2 bases and 7 bases, there was a span of 14 bases. This CDR3 region has 14 residues. In germline, CDR1 is MGHRA, CDR2 YSYEKL. The CDR3 DNA reads as TGCGCCAGCAGCCAAACCGGGACTGCTAGGACCCAGTACTTC. Its translation: CASSQTGTARTQYF.

The chain uses TRBV28 and TRBJ2-1, with TRBD2 matching 7 bases. Germline trimming cut 6 bases from V and 6 bases from J; bases unmatched to any gene: 8. Germline CDR1 reads MDHEN; CDR2 reads SYDVKM. The CDR3 consists of 14 residues. The CDR3 coding sequence is TGTGCCAGCAGCCTGACTAGCTCTCTCAATGAGCAGTTCTTC. This translates into CASSLTSSLNEQFF.

This rearrangement joins TRBV3-1 (or the pseudogene TRBV3-2) to TRBJ1-2, with no clear D. The CDR3 covers 15 residues. Germline-derived CDR1 and CDR2 are LGHDT and YNNKEL (reference sequence). The V and J ends lost 0 bases and 7 bases respectively, with 15 bases between them. In DNA form, the CDR3 reads TGTGCCAGCAGCCAAGATAGGCACAACGTCGGTGGCTACACCTTC. Translation: CASSQDRHNVGGYTF.

The V gene is TRBV2, the J gene TRBJ1-4, with D perhaps matching TRBD1 (6 bases). Germline lookup yields CDR1 SNHLY and CDR2 FYNNEI. Trimming removed 6 bases from V and 0 bases from J, with 11 bases in between. The CDR3 extends over 15 amino acids. The CDR3 DNA follows: TGTGCCAGCAGGTGGACAGCAGCAACTAATGAAAAACTGTTTTTT. Amino acids: CASRWTAATNEKLFF. Full variable domain (remainder filled in from reference TRBV2 and TRBJ1-4): EPEVTQTPSHQVTQMGQEVILRCVPISNHLYFYWYRQILGQKVEFLVSFYNNEISEKSEIFDDQFSVERPDGSNFTLKIRSTKLEDSAMYFCASRWTAATNEKLFFGSGTQLSVL.